This TCR beta chain stems from a study of PD-L1 blockade in urothelial cancer. At the level of the study: Individuals in the cohort had been given 0 to 3 earlier chemotherapy regimens. Median T cell yield from blood was 110,000 to 150,000.

Germline V gives CDR1 SGDLS, CDR2 YYNGEE. CDR3 length: 14 residues. V lost 5 bases and J 10 bases, leaving 19 bases between the germline ends. Regarding time point: peripheral blood 6 weeks after treatment start. The method was immunoSEQ multiplex PCR; TCRdb's version includes in-frame clones alone and lacks a portion of them. Found here are fewer than 90,000 clones, about 91% of them singletons; the top ten hold more than 0.85%. This TCR derives from a woman aged 80 or over with urothelial cancer. The V and J genes are TRBV9 and TRBJ2-1; maybe TRBD1 (7 bases). This sample comprised PBMCs, obtained around atezolizumab (anti-PD-L1) treatment. CDR3 region: CASRPAAAGGEQFF. The CDR3 DNA reads TGTGCCAGCAGGCCCGCTGCGGCAGGGGGGGAGCAGTTCTTC.